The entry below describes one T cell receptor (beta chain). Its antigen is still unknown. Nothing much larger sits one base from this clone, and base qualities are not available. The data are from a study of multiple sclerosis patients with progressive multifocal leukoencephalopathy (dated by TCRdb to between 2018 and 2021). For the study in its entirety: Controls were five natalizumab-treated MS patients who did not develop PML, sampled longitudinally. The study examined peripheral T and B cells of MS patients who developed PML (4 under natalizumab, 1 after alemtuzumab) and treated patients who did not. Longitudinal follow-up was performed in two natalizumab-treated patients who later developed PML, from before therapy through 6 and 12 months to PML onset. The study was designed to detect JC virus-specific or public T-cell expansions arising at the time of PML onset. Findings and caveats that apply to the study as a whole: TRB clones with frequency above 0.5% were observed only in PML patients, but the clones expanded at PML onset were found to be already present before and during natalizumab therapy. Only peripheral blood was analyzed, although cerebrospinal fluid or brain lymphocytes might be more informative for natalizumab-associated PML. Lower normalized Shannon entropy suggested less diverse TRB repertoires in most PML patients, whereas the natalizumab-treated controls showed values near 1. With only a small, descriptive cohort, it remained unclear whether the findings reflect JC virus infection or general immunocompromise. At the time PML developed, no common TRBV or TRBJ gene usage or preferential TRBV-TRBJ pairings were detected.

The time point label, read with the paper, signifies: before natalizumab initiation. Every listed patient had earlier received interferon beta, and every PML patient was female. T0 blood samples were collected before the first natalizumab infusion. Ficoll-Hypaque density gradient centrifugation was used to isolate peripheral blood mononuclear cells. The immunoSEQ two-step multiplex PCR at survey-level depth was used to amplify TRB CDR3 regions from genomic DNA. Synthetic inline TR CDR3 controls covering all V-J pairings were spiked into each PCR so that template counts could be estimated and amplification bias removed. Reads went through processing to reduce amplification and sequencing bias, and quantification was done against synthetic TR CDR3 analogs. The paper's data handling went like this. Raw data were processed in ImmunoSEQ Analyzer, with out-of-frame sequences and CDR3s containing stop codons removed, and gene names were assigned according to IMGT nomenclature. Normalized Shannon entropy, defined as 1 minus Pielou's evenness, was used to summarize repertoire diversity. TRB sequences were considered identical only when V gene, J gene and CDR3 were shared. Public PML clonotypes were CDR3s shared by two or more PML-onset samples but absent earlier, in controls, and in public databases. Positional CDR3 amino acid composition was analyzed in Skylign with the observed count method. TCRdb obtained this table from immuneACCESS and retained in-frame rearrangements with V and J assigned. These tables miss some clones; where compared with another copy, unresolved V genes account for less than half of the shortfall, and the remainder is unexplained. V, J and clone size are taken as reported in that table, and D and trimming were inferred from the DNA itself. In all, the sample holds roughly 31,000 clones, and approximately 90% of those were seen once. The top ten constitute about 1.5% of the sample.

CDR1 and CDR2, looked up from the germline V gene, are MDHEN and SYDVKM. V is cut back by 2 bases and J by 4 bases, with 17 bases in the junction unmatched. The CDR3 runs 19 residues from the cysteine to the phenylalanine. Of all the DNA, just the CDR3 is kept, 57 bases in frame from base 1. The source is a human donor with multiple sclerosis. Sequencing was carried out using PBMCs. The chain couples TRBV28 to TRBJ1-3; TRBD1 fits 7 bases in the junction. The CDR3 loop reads CASSLLLDARGRLGNTIYF. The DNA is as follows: TGTGCCAGCAGTTTACTTTTAGATGCGAGGGGGCGCCTAGGAAACACCATATATTTT.